This T cell receptor beta chain is from a study of cytomegalovirus exposure and HLA in healthy donors. Primers for the PCR totalled 60 Vbeta and 13 Jbeta. Clones were sequenced by immunoSEQ multiplex PCR, and TCRdb holds only the in-frame ones, with some missing. Found here are about 160,000 clones, about 72% of them singletons; the top ten hold about 4%. The V and J ends lost 6 bases and 1 base, in that order; junction bases with no gene match: 4. CDR1 is MNHEY and CDR2 is SVGAGI in the germline V gene. This CDR3 is built from 16 residues. In regard to this clone: Its antigen is undetermined. This sample includes further DNA sequences coding for the same CDR3.

Study-level points and caveats: CMV serostatus was the only recorded immune exposure for donors. In a later analysis, productive TCRs from donors in an Asian-associated ancestry cluster reportedly carried fewer N-insertions than the cohort mean. The study designated 150 to 200 TCR beta chains cytomegalovirus-associated. When analyzed later, a missense DCLRE1C variant was found to be linked to TCR beta V- and J-gene trimming.

This TCR was sampled from a man younger than 40 in good health and CMV-seropositive. The J gene is TRBJ1-6, the V gene TRBV6-5; TRBD1 matches at 9 bases. Material for sequencing was PBMCs. CDR3 residues: CASSYGQGSYNSPLHF. The CDR3 DNA follows: TGTGCCAGCAGCTACGGACAGGGGTCCTATAATTCACCCCTCCACTTT.